Reported below is one T cell receptor beta chain. Its antigen is currently unknown. Assay: immunoSEQ multiplex PCR; the TCRdb copy retains only in-frame clones and omits some. The profile shows 10,000 to 15,000 clones, about 62% of them singletons. The sample belongs to a study of T cells in tumors after PD-1 blockade. About the research overall: Some patients also took daily vismodegib 150 mg during anti-PD-1 treatment. Study-level points and caveats: Peripheral recruitment is suggested, as some novel exhausted tumor clones were in pre-treatment blood. In squamous cell carcinoma, 45% to 60% of expanded exhausted clones were novel. After therapy, most expanded exhausted CD8+ clones were absent pre-treatment, suggesting clonal replacement.

Germline values: CDR1 MNHEY, CDR2 SVGEGT. The CDR3 sequence is 15 residues long. The V end was cut by 2 bases, the J end by 0 bases, with 10 bases between. The receptor was derived from a human donor with cutaneous squamous cell carcinoma. The chain has TRBV6-2 or TRBV6-3 and TRBJ1-1, with D possibly TRBD1 on 5 matching bases. The sample was tumor tissue, taken before anti-PD-1 treatment. The CDR3 DNA sequence: TGTGCCAGCAGTTACAGGGGTGGCGTGAACACTGAAGCTTTCTTT. This translates into CASSYRGGVNTEAFF.